These 24 T cell receptor beta chains came from one sample sequenced in a study of blood T cell repertoires in COVID-19. Assay: immunoSEQ multiplex PCR; the TCRdb copy retains only in-frame clones and omits some. The data show under 35,000 clones, around nine tenths seen once. Sequencing was done on a sample of peripheral blood. These receptors all stem from a man in his 70s with active COVID-19.

This clone was detected only once. V usage is TRBV29-1 and J usage is TRBJ1-2, with no clear D. Trimming stripped 5 bases from V and 8 bases from J, with 9 bases between. The CDR3 runs 10 residues. The V gene's germline CDR1 is SQVTM and CDR2 ANQGSEA. CDR3 sequence: CSVTGDGYTF. The CDR3 DNA reads TGCAGCGTTACGGGAGACGGCTACACCTTC.

This chain links TRBV6-2 or TRBV6-3 with TRBJ1-5, with D maybe TRBD1 (5 bases). There are 16 residues in the CDR3. Germline assignment: CDR1 MNHEY and CDR2 SVGEGT. V was shortened by 6 bases and J by 0 bases, with 15 bases between the two germline ends. CDR3 nucleotides: TGTGCCAGCAGCCCCGCTAGGGGAATTAGCAATCAGCCCCAGCATTTT. Protein sequence: CASSPARGISNQPQHF.

V usage is TRBV6-5 and J usage is TRBJ1-1, with D hard to call. Deletions cut 0 bases from V and 1 base from J, with 6 bases between. This CDR3 contains 14 residues. Germline V gene sequence: CDR1 MNHEY, CDR2 SVGAGI. The CDR3 sequence: CASSYSRRNTEAFF. The CDR3 coding sequence is TGTGCCAGCAGTTACTCGAGGCGGAACACTGAAGCTTTCTTT.

This chain connects TRBV19 to TRBJ1-2; D call uncertain. Germline assignment: CDR1 LNHDA and CDR2 SQIVND (reference sequence). V shed 11 bases and J shed 6 bases, with 13 bases lying between them. This CDR3 spans 11 amino acids. CDR3 sequence: CACHGTHGYTF. The CDR3 DNA sequence: TGTGCCTGTCACGGTACCCATGGCTACACCTTC.

This chain connects TRBV4-1 to TRBJ2-3; D gene ambiguous. Germline V gene sequence: CDR1 MGHRA, CDR2 YSYEKL. The V and J ends lost 4 bases and 0 bases respectively, with 14 bases between them. The CDR3 sequence is 16 residues long. The CDR3 sequence: CASSLTVAASTDTQYF. DNA of the CDR3: TGCGCCAGCAGCCTAACGGTCGCGGCTAGCACAGATACGCAGTATTTT.

The rearrangement uses TRBV28 and TRBJ2-3; TRBD2 is a possible D gene (5 bases). The CDR3 runs 15 residues. The germline V gene encodes CDR1 MDHEN and CDR2 SYDVKM. The V end was cut by 3 bases, the J end by 3 bases, with 13 bases between. The CDR3 loop is CASSLRGGGTDTQYF. CDR3 in DNA: TGTGCCAGCAGTTTGAGAGGAGGTGGAACAGATACGCAGTATTTT. The entire variable domain, with the rest obtained from reference TRBV28 and TRBJ2-3, is as follows: DVKVTQSSRYLVKRTGEKVFLECVQDMDHENMFWYRQDPGLGLRLIYFSYDVKMKEKGDIPEGYSVSREKKERFSLILESASTNQTSMYLCASSLRGGGTDTQYFGPGTRLTVL.

The V gene is TRBV2, the J gene TRBJ2-6; no definite D call. The CDR3 is made up of 15 amino acids. Germline CDR1 reads SNHLY; CDR2 reads FYNNEI. Trimming pared 4 bases from V and 1 base from J, leaving 8 bases between. CDR3 region: CASSARWSGANVLTF. The CDR3 coding sequence is TGTGCCAGCAGTGCCAGGTGGTCTGGGGCCAACGTCCTGACTTTC.

J is TRBJ1-1 and V is TRBV5-5; 8 nucleotides agree with TRBD1. This CDR3 spans 15 amino acids. Germline values: CDR1 SGHKS, CDR2 YYEKEE (reference sequence). The J segment lost 1 base and the V segment lost 4 bases, leaving 6 bases of the junction unmatched. The CDR3 sequence: CASSRRGTGNTEAFF. The CDR3 DNA sequence: TGTGCCAGCAGCCGGAGGGGGACAGGGAACACTGAAGCTTTCTTT.

The CDR3 loop reads CASSIFRTSGRALSDYEQYF. CDR3 coding DNA: TGTGCCAGTAGTATCTTCCGGACTAGCGGGAGGGCCCTCAGTGACTACGAGCAGTACTTC. The chain combines TRBV19 with TRBJ2-7, with 15 bases matching TRBD2. This CDR3 comprises 20 residues. Germline loops: CDR1 LNHDA, CDR2 SQIVND (reference sequence). Losses at the gene ends were 3 bases for V and 3 bases for J; bases not matched to a gene: 15. Together with reference TRBV19 and TRBJ2-7, the CDR3 gives the full variable domain: DGGITQSPKYLFRKEGQNVTLSCEQNLNHDAMYWYRQDPGQGLRLIYYSQIVNDFQKGDIAEGYSVSREKKESFPLTVTSAQKNPTAFYLCASSIFRTSGRALSDYEQYFGPGTRLTVT.

The chain joins TRBV20-1 to TRBJ1-2; D is unclear. V gave up 3 bases and J gave up 4 bases, with 9 bases separating them. The CDR3 is 12 residues long. The V gene's germline CDR1 is DFQATT and CDR2 SNEGSKA (reference sequence). The CDR3 nucleotides read TGCAGTGCTAGTGGTTACAGCTATGGCTACACCTTC. This encodes CSASGYSYGYTF.

This chain links TRBV19 with TRBJ1-4, with D uncertain. CDR1 is LNHDA and CDR2 is SQIVND in the germline V gene (reference sequence). The length of the CDR3 is 16 residues. V lost 1 base to trimming and J lost 0 bases, with 9 bases between them. This CDR3 reads CASSIGPASTNEKLFF. The CDR3 nucleotides read TGTGCCAGTAGTATAGGGCCAGCGTCAACTAATGAAAAACTGTTTTTT.

The chain links TRBV4-1 to TRBJ2-1; 8 nucleotides agree with TRBD2. The CDR3 has 17 amino acids. The V segment lost 0 bases and the J segment 1 base; nucleotides outside the gene matches: 5. CDR1 is MGHRA, CDR2 YSYEKL, per germline. The DNA of the CDR3 is TGCGCCAGCAGCCAAGATGATAGCGGGGCGTCCTACAATGAGCAGTTCTTC. Encoded protein: CASSQDDSGASYNEQFF.

CDR3 in DNA: TGTGCCAGCAGCTCGGGACAGCTGAACACTGAAGCTTTCTTT. The encoded protein is CASSSGQLNTEAFF. This rearrangement joins TRBV28 to TRBJ1-1; 7 bases line up with TRBD1. Unmatched junction bases numbered 4, after V lost 6 bases and J lost 0 bases. The CDR3 has 14 residues. CDR1 is MDHEN and CDR2 is SYDVKM in the germline V gene.

This clone was seen a single time. The chain links TRBV12-5 to TRBJ2-7, with D unclear. The V end was cut by 6 bases, the J end by 3 bases, with 9 bases between. Per germline, CDR1 LGHNT and CDR2 FRNRAP. CDR3 length equals 12 residues. The CDR3 DNA sequence: TGTGCTAGTGGCCGCGACATCTACGAGCAGTACTTC. It specifies CASGRDIYEQYF.

The gene calls are TRBV5-1 and TRBJ1-2; 7 positions agree with TRBD1. The V and J ends lost 0 bases and 1 base, in that order; junction bases with no gene match: 3. This CDR3 region has 15 residues. CDR1 and CDR2 from the germline V gene are SGHRS and YFSETQ. CDR3: CASSLVGTVNYGYTF. The DNA of the CDR3 is TGCGCCAGCAGCTTGGTAGGGACAGTTAACTATGGCTACACCTTC.

J is TRBJ1-6 and V is TRBV28; D possibly corresponds to TRBD1 (5 bases). Germline V gives CDR1 MDHEN, CDR2 SYDVKM. CDR3 length: 14 amino acids. V was cut by 6 bases and J by 7 bases, with 13 bases left in between. CDR3 sequence reads: CASSQRRGNSPLHF. The CDR3 DNA is TGTGCCAGCAGCCAGCGACGGGGGAATTCACCCCTCCACTTT. The variable domain in full, completed from reference TRBV28 and TRBJ1-6, reads DVKVTQSSRYLVKRTGEKVFLECVQDMDHENMFWYRQDPGLGLRLIYFSYDVKMKEKGDIPEGYSVSREKKERFSLILESASTNQTSMYLCASSQRRGNSPLHFGNGTRLTVT.

The chain is built from TRBV12-3 or TRBV12-4 and TRBJ2-1, with D maybe TRBD2 (6 bases). The CDR3 is 13 residues long. The germline V and J ends were trimmed by 5 bases and 4 bases, with 9 bases remaining between them. The CDR3 loop reads CASSLGTYNEQFF. CDR3 sequence (DNA): TGTGCCAGCAGTCTTGGGACTTACAATGAGCAGTTCTTC.

This clone was seen more than once but under ten times. The chain links TRBV24-1 to TRBJ2-5; TRBD1 is a possible D gene (6 bases). The length of the CDR3 is 15 residues. The germline V gene encodes CDR1 KGHDR and CDR2 SFDVKD. Trimming left V 3 bases short and J 0 bases short, with 10 bases between. The CDR3 DNA sequence: TGTGCCACCAGTGATGGACGGGACAACCAAGAGACCCAGTACTTC. Protein sequence: CATSDGRDNQETQYF.

CDR3 in amino acids: CASSSDRGRTQYF. CDR3 sequence (DNA): TGTGCCAGCAGCTCCGACAGGGGCCGTACGCAGTATTTT. The chain couples TRBV11-3 to TRBJ2-3; 8 bases map to TRBD1. The CDR3 is 13 residues long. Losses at the gene ends were 4 bases for V and 8 bases for J; bases not matched to a gene: 5. The V gene's germline CDR1 is SGHNT and CDR2 YENEEA.

The chain is built from TRBV11-2 and TRBJ1-2; no firm D call. Trimming took off 0 bases at V and 4 bases at J, with 6 bases between the two ends. The V gene's germline CDR1 is SGHAT and CDR2 FQNNGV. The CDR3 contains 13 residues. CDR3 nucleotides: TGTGCCAGCAGCTTAGATAGTCGCTATGGCTACACCTTC. Residues: CASSLDSRYGYTF. Full variable domain (outside the CDR3, taken from reference TRBV11-2 and TRBJ1-2): EAGVAQSPRYKIIEKRQSVAFWCNPISGHATLYWYQQILGQGPKLLIQFQNNGVVDDSQLPKDRFSAERLKGVDSTLKIQPAKLEDSAVYLCASSLDSRYGYTFGSGTRLTVV.

The CDR3 is CASRLRAYYEQYF. The CDR3 nucleotides are TGTGCCAGCAGACTCAGGGCCTACTACGAGCAGTACTTC. This chain joins TRBV6-5 and TRBJ2-7, with D possibly being TRBD1 (5 bases). The CDR3 covers 13 residues. V was shortened by 6 bases and J by 3 bases, with 12 bases between the two germline ends. The germline CDR1 and CDR2 sequences are MNHEY and SVGAGI.

The chain joins TRBV20-1 to TRBJ1-1; D gene uncertain. Deletions cut 3 bases from V and 8 bases from J, with 10 bases between. Looked up from germline, CDR1 is DFQATT and CDR2 is SNEGSKA (reference sequence). This CDR3 comprises 11 residues. The CDR3 nucleotides read TGCAGTGCTAGTAGAGGCTCGGAAGCTTTCTTT. Residues: CSASRGSEAFF.

The gene calls are TRBV4-1 and TRBJ2-1; 14 bases are shared with TRBD2. Trimming took 4 bases from V and 6 from J; bases not matched to a gene: 17. This CDR3 has 20 amino acids. Germline V gives CDR1 MGHRA, CDR2 YSYEKL. The DNA of the CDR3 is TGCGCCAGCAGCCGAACCCCAGGGACTAGCGGGAGTATGGTGGTCAATGAGCAGTTCTTC. Its translation is CASSRTPGTSGSMVVNEQFF.

This chain connects TRBV7-3 to TRBJ2-3, with 10 bases fitting TRBD1. V was clipped by 3 bases and J by 6 bases; unmatched bases: 6. Germline V lookup: CDR1 SGHTA, CDR2 FQGTGA. The CDR3 contains 15 residues. DNA for the CDR3: TGTGCCAGCAGCTTCGGGACAGGGGTAGCGGATACGCAGTATTTT. The encoded protein is CASSFGTGVADTQYF.